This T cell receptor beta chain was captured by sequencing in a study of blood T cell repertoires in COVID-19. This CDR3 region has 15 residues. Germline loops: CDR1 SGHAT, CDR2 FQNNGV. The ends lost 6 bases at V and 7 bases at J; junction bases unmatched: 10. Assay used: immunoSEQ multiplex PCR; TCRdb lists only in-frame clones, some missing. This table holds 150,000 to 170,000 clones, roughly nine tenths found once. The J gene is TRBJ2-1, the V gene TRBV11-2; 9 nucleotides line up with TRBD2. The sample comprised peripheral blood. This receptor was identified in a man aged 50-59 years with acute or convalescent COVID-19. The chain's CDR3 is CASRPPGTSLNEQFF. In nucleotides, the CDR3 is TGTGCCAGCAGGCCCCCTGGGACTAGCTTGAATGAGCAGTTCTTC.